Here is one T cell receptor beta chain with its context. Its antigen remains unidentified. A heparinised blood draw that averaged about 120 mL was obtained once from each donor. The data were taken from a study of beta chain features in type 1 diabetes. Whole-study context: Examination covered around 110 million sorted cells spanning all samples. General study findings and limits: Researchers report that Type 1 diabetes patients had moderately but significantly shorter TCRB CDR3s across all four CD4+ subsets. Patients' naive, central memory and regulatory TCRB repertoires appeared more alike than those of healthy donors.

Germline lookup yields CDR1 MDHEN and CDR2 SYDVKM. With 1 base removed from V and 4 bases from J, the gap between germline ends came to 13 bases. The CDR3 spans 15 residues. What was sequenced were expressed TCRB transcripts, since all of the isolated RNA had been reverse transcribed. Data came from immunoSEQ multiplex PCR; TCRdb stores just in-frame clones and leaves some out. The sample consists of some 140,000 clones, approximately 10% of them appearing once. The source of this sequence is a young man with type 1 diabetes. The sample was central memory CD4+ T cells from blood. J is TRBJ1-1 and V is TRBV28; D is uncertain. DNA for the CDR3: TGTGCCAGCAGTTTATTTAGGGTCGGGAGCACTGAAGCTTTCTTT. Protein: CASSLFRVGSTEAFF.